The 5 T cell receptor beta chains below come from one sample, sequenced in a study of T cell repertoires in cytomegalovirus infection. TCRdb re-derived calls from the reads in MiXCR, one entry per CDR3 protein. This table holds about 330,000 distinct CDR3 sequences, over 7.5% found once. The material sequenced was PBMCs. The receptors were gathered from a human donor in good health (CMV status not recorded). Some clones in this sample may be carry-over from other donors' samples.

This clonotype was recorded at least ten times. The V and J genes are TRBV12-3 or TRBV12-4 and TRBJ1-4; D not resolved. CDR3 length: 13 amino acids. Deletions cut 5 bases from V and 8 bases from J, with 12 bases between. The CDR3 region has the DNA TGTGCCAGCAGTATCCTGCCACAGGAAAAACTGTTTTTT. This encodes CASSILPQEKLFF.

There are many counts of this clonotype. The rearrangement joins TRBV12-3 or TRBV12-4 to TRBJ2-2; 14 bases match TRBD2. The CDR3 runs 19 residues. V trimming: 6 bases; J trimming: 5 bases; junction bases outside the gene matches: 14. The CDR3 region has the DNA TGTGCCAGCAGGCCAGGACTAGCGGGGGGAAGGAGAGGGACCGGGGAGCTGTTTTTT. Encoded protein: CASRPGLAGGRRGTGELFF.

This clonotype showed up many times. The chain couples TRBV20-1 to TRBJ1-4, with D perhaps TRBD1 (6 bases). V gave up 6 bases and J gave up 8 bases, with 22 bases separating them. CDR1 and CDR2 from the germline V gene are DFQATT and SNEGSKA (reference sequence). CDR3 size: 15 residues. CDR3 DNA: TGCAGTGCCTCTACTGAGGGGGGGGAAGGGGAAAAACTGTTTTTT. Its translation is CSASTEGGEGEKLFF.

J is TRBJ1-1 and V is TRBV19; D is uncertain. V was trimmed by 4 bases and J by 4 bases, leaving 10 bases between them. The CDR3 extends over 13 amino acids. CDR1 LNHDA and CDR2 SQIVND come from the germline V gene (reference sequence). CDR3 nucleotide sequence: TGTGCCAGTAGTAGCACGTATCTCACTGAAGCTTTCTTT. Protein product: CASSSTYLTEAFF.

The CDR3 here is CASTRGITDTQYF. CDR3 bases: TGTGCCAGCACGCGGGGAATCACAGATACGCAGTATTTT. This chain connects TRBV2 to TRBJ2-3; TRBD2 is a possible D gene (6 bases). The CDR3 has 13 residues. CDR1 is SNHLY and CDR2 is FYNNEI in the germline V gene. V was shortened by 7 bases and J by 2 bases, with 10 bases between the two germline ends. The full variable domain, with the rest looked up from reference TRBV2 and TRBJ2-3, is EPEVTQTPSHQVTQMGQEVILRCVPISNHLYFYWYRQILGQKVEFLVSFYNNEISEKSEIFDDQFSVERPDGSNFTLKIRSTKLEDSAMYFCASTRGITDTQYFGPGTRLTVL.